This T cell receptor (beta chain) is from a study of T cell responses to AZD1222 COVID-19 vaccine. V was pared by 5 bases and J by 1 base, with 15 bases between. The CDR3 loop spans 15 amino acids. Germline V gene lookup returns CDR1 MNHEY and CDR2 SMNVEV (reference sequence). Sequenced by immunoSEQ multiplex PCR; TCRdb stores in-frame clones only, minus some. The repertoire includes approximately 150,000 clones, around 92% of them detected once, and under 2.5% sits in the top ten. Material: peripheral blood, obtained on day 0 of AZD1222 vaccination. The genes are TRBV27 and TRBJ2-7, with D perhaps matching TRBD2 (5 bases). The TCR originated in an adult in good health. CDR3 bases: TGTGCCAGCAGTCCTACAGCGGATTCTTCCTACGAGCAGTACTTC. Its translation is CASSPTADSSYEQYF.